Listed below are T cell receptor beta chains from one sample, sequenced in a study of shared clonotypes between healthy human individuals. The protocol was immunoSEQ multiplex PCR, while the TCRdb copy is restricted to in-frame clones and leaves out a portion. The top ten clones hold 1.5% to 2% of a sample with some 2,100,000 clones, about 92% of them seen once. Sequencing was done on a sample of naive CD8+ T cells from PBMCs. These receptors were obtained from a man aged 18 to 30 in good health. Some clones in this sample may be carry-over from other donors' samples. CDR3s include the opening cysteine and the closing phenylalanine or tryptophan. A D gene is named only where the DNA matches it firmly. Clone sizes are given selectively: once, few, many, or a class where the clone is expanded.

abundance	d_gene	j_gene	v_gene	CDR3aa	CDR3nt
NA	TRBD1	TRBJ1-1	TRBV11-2	CASTPRWMGQGYTEAFF	TGTGCCAGCACCCCGAGGTGGATGGGACAGGGGTACACTGAAGCTTTCTTT
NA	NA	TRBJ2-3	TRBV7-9	CASSLALRESVDTQYF	TGTGCCAGCAGCTTAGCGCTCCGGGAGTCGGTAGATACGCAGTATTTT
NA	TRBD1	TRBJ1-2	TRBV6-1	CASSEQGAYLYGYTF	TGTGCCAGCAGTGAACAGGGGGCCTACCTATATGGCTACACCTTC
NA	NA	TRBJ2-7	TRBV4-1	CASSVLEAYEQYF	TGCGCCAGCAGTGTTCTCGAGGCCTACGAGCAGTACTTC
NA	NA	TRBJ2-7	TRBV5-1	CASSLGDLPYEQYF	TGCGCCAGCAGCTTGGGGGATCTCCCCTACGAGCAGTACTTC
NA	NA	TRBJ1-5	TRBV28	CASSLGGYSNQPQHF	TGTGCCAGCAGTTTGGGGGGTTATAGCAATCAGCCCCAGCATTTT
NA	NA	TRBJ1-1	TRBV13	CASSLSNTEAFF	TGTGCCAGCAGCTTGAGCAACACTGAAGCTTTCTTT
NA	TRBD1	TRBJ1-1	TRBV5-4	CASHRTGEAPEAFF	TGTGCCAGCCACCGGACAGGGGAGGCCCCTGAAGCTTTCTTT
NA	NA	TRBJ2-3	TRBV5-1	CASSLRSAVTDTQYF	TGCGCCAGCAGCTTGAGGTCGGCTGTCACAGATACGCAGTATTTT
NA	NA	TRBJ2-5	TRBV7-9	CASESLQETQYF	TGTGCCAGCGAAAGCTTACAAGAGACCCAGTACTTC
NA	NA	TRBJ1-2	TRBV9	CASSVEGRSFNYGYTF	TGTGCCAGCAGCGTCGAAGGGAGGTCCTTTAACTATGGCTACACCTTC
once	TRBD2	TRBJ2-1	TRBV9	CASTGGTSGRYEQFF	TGTGCCAGCACTGGTGGGACTAGCGGGAGGTATGAGCAGTTCTTC
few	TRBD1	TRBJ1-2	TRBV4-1	CASRTETGLIYGYTF	TGCGCCAGCAGAACCGAGACAGGGCTTATCTATGGCTACACCTTC
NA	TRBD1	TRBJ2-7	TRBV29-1	CSVEVHGTGGSEQYF	TGCAGCGTTGAAGTCCACGGGACAGGGGGCTCCGAGCAGTACTTC
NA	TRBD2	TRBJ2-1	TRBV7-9	CASSPQAGASGPSYNEQFF	TGTGCCAGCAGCCCCCAGGCCGGGGCTAGCGGGCCCTCCTACAATGAGCAGTTCTTC
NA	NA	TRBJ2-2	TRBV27	CASSESGELFF	TGTGCCAGCAGTGAATCCGGGGAGCTGTTTTTT
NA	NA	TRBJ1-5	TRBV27	CASSSIGGRGNQPQHF	TGTGCCAGCAGTAGTATCGGGGGGAGGGGCAATCAGCCCCAGCATTTT
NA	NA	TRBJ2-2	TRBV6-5	CASSYMGTTTGELFF	TGTGCCAGCAGTTACATGGGGACAACTACCGGGGAGCTGTTTTTT
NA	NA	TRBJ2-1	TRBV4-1	CASSQVGSNYNEQFF	TGCGCCAGCAGCCAAGTGGGGAGTAACTACAATGAGCAGTTCTTC
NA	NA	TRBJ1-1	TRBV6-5	CASMPTSGTEAFF	TGTGCCAGCATGCCGACCTCGGGGACTGAAGCTTTCTTT
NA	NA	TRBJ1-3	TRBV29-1	CSVQGASGSGNTIYF	TGCAGCGTTCAAGGAGCCAGTGGCTCTGGAAACACCATATATTTT
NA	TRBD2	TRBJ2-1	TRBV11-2	CASSLVSRLAGGPNEQFF	TGTGCCAGCAGCTTAGTATCCCGGCTAGCGGGAGGGCCCAATGAGCAGTTCTTC
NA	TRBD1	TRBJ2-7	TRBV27	CASSEPGQGHYEQYF	TGTGCCAGCAGTGAGCCGGGACAGGGCCACTACGAGCAGTACTTC
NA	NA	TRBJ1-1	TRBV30	CAWSVTRNTEAFF	TGTGCCTGGAGTGTAACCAGGAACACTGAAGCTTTCTTT
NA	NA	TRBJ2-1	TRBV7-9	CASSSTLIQVPSSYNEQFF	TGTGCCAGCAGCTCCACTTTAATTCAGGTCCCTAGCTCCTACAATGAGCAGTTCTTC
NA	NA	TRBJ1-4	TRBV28	CASSRFRRSNEKLFF	TGTGCCAGCAGTCGGTTCCGGAGGTCTAATGAAAAACTGTTTTTT
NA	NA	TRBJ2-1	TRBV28	CASSRVAGLGNEQFF	TGTGCCAGCAGTCGGGTCGCCGGACTTGGCAATGAGCAGTTCTTC
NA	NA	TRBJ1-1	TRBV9	CASSSGVRPTEAFF	TGTGCCAGCAGCTCGGGGGTTCGGCCCACTGAAGCTTTCTTT
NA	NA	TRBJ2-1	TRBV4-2	CASSQEGPSYNEQFF	TGTGCCAGCAGCCAGGAAGGGCCGTCCTACAATGAGCAGTTCTTC
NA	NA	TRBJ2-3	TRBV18	CASSPGGHTTDTQYF	TGTGCCAGCTCACCAGGGGGTCATACCACAGATACGCAGTATTTT
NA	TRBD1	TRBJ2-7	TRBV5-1	CASSEGGQGYEQYF	TGCGCCAGCAGCGAAGGGGGACAGGGCTACGAGCAGTACTTC
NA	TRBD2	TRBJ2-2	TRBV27	CASSSRLAGGPLGGELFF	TGTGCCAGCAGTTCGCGACTAGCGGGAGGGCCCTTGGGCGGGGAGCTGTTTTTT
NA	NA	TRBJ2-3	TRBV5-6	CASSLHPSTDTQYF	TGTGCCAGCAGCTTGCACCCCTCCACAGATACGCAGTATTTT
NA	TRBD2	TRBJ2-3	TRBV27	CASSLHSSGRASDSTDTQYF	TGTGCCAGCAGTTTACATTCTAGCGGGAGGGCTTCCGATAGCACAGATACGCAGTATTTT
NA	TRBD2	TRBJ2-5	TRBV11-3	CASSPGLAGGGETQYF	TGTGCCAGCAGCCCAGGACTAGCGGGAGGAGGGGAGACCCAGTACTTC
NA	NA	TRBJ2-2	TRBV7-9	CASSEQGLSGELFF	TGTGCCAGCAGCGAACAGGGTTTAAGCGGGGAGCTGTTTTTT
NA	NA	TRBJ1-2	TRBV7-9	CASSFGAGTHYGYTF	TGTGCCAGCAGCTTTGGAGCCGGGACTCACTATGGCTACACCTTC
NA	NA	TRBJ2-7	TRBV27	CASSAGASYEQYF	TGTGCCAGCAGTGCCGGGGCAAGCTACGAGCAGTACTTC
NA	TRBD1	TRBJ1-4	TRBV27	CASSLGTGGAYEKLFF	TGTGCCAGCAGTCTCGGGACAGGGGGCGCATATGAAAAACTGTTTTTT
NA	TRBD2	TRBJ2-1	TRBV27	CASSLGLGWNEQFF	TGTGCCAGCAGTCTGGGACTAGGCTGGAATGAGCAGTTCTTC
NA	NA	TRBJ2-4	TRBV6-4	CASSKQGRQRYF	TGTGCCAGCAGCAAGCAGGGACGCCAGAGATACTTC